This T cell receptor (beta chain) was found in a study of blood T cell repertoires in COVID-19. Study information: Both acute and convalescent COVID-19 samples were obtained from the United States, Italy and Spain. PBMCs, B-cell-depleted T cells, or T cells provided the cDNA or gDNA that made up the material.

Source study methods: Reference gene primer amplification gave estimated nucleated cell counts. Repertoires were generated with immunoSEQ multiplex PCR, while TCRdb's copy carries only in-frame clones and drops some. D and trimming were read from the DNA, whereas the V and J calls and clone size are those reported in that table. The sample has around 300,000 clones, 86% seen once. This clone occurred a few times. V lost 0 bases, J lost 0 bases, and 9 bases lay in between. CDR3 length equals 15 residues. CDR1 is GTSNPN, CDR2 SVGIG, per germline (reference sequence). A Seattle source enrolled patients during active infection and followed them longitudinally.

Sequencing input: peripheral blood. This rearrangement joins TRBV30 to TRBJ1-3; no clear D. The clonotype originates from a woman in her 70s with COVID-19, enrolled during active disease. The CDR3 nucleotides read TGTGCCTGGAGTGTCCGTCGGGTCTCTGGAAACACCATATATTTT. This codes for CAWSVRRVSGNTIYF.